Here is one T cell receptor (beta chain) with its context. The target antigen is unknown. Trimming at V came to 0 bases and at J to 10 bases, leaving 9 bases not matched to a gene. The length of the CDR3 is 15 residues. Germline CDR1 and CDR2: MDHEN and SYDVKM. These data originate in a study of blood T cells in healthy people across ages. Findings and limits, study-wide: Strong correlation existed between TCR beta diversity and naive T cell percentage.

Alongside a J-beta primer mix, a sample-barcoded 5' primer served in a second PCR lasting roughly 6 to 12 cycles. Each cDNA molecule was tagged by a template-switch adaptor with 12 random nucleotides. Each CDR3 protein gets one entry after TCRdb re-called the 5' RACE reads with MiXCR. The data contain about 930,000 distinct CDR3 sequences, approximately 32% of them singletons. Each sample had at least 6.5 million PBMCs isolated. The sample was also reused in another study, on T cells of mothers and their children. According to that study: Each child gave 2.9 million or so TCR beta CDR3 reads (each mother, over 9 million).

The rearrangement links TRBV28 to TRBJ2-3; 8 bases are a match to TRBD2. This clonotype was obtained from a woman aged 40-49 years in good health. Sequences were obtained from blood. The DNA for the CDR3 is TGTGCCAGCAGTTTATGGCGGGGGGCCGAAAAGGCGCAGTATTTT. This translates into CASSLWRGAEKAQYF.